The rows below give T cell receptor beta chains drawn from one sample of a study of regulatory T cells in long-lasting Graves disease. TCRdb re-analysed the multiplex PCR reads in MiXCR, keeping a single row per CDR3 protein. The repertoire consists of 500,000 or so distinct CDR3 sequences, with around 15% occurring once and the leading ten covering approximately 17%. These data were also filed under a second study, of T cells in Graves' hyperthyroidism and ophthalmopathy.

The sample consisted of peripheral blood mononuclear cells (PBMCs), taken at new diagnosis, from a patient treated with antithyroid drugs. The receptors originated from a woman between 45 and 65 years old with Graves disease. CDR3s leave out the opening cysteine and the closing phenylalanine or tryptophan.

V: TRBV24-1; J: TRBJ2-3; CDR3: ATSDPTVYTQY
V: TRBV6-5; J: TRBJ1-3; CDR3: ASSSGPSAGNTIY
V: TRBV29-1; J: TRBJ2-5; CDR3: SVGGTGTSRETQY
V: TRBV20-1; J: TRBJ2-2; CDR3: SARPLDAGELF
V: TRBV7-2; J: TRBJ2-2; CDR3: VRQGYTGELF
V: TRBV6-1; J: TRBJ2-7; CDR3: ASGDSYEQY
V: TRBV14; J: TRBJ2-3; CDR3: ASSLGSADTQY
V: TRBV7-9; J: TRBJ1-2; CDR3: ASSHTEWGRTHGYT
V: TRBV7-9; J: TRBJ1-5; CDR3: ASSLRAGTGGRNQPQH
V: TRBV3-1; J: TRBJ2-3; CDR3: ASSRGLAGGSGRTDTQY
V: TRBV20-1; J: TRBJ2-7; CDR3: SARGEGGPYEQY
V: TRBV7-9; J: TRBJ2-5; CDR3: ASSLRTSGSGEETQY
V: TRBV28; J: TRBJ2-3; CDR3: ASRLQGSTDTQY
V: TRBV7-3; J: TRBJ2-2; CDR3: ASSPISGNTGELF
V: TRBV24-1; J: TRBJ2-1; CDR3: ATNDFSGDNHQSSYNEQF
V: TRBV10-3; J: TRBJ2-1; CDR3: AISESAGAYYNEQF
V: TRBV3-1; J: TRBJ2-7; CDR3: ASSQEDRSYEQY
V: TRBV2; J: TRBJ2-1; CDR3: ASSEQDTNEQF
V: TRBV24-1; J: TRBJ2-1; CDR3: ATSDSPQGVMGNEQF
V: TRBV5-1; J: TRBJ2-2; CDR3: ASSIGQGATGELF
V: TRBV6-2/TRBV6-3; J: TRBJ1-4; CDR3: ASRYNGLTGTDNEKLF
V: TRBV6-1; J: TRBJ2-7; CDR3: ASSHPSDRVYEQY
V: TRBV3-1; J: TRBJ1-5; CDR3: ASSPTGVSNQPQH
V: TRBV12-3/TRBV12-4; J: TRBJ1-6; CDR3: ASSPGTGVNSPLH
V: TRBV5-1; J: TRBJ2-5; CDR3: ASSFRAGADQETQY
V: TRBV25-1; J: TRBJ2-7; CDR3: ASLPSTGLHEQY
V: TRBV7-8; J: TRBJ2-7; CDR3: ASSLGRVGRYEQY
V: TRBV6-9; J: TRBJ2-1; CDR3: ASSYSLAVNEQF
V: TRBV5-1; J: TRBJ2-4; CDR3: ASSAPEGDKNIQY
V: TRBV20-1; J: TRBJ1-3; CDR3: SASPDSGNTIY
V: TRBV3-1; J: TRBJ2-3; CDR3: ASSPPPGTGGGTDTQY
V: TRBV3-1; J: TRBJ1-1; CDR3: ASSPRGGMTEAF
V: TRBV10-3; J: TRBJ1-2; CDR3: AISDRGGGYT
V: TRBV7-9; J: TRBJ1-4; CDR3: ASSSGTYNEKLF
V: TRBV6-1; J: TRBJ1-5; CDR3: ASSQVPGQSSNQPQH
V: TRBV7-9; J: TRBJ1-1; CDR3: ASNLGGTEAF
V: TRBV7-3; J: TRBJ2-7; CDR3: ASSLMQGPYEQY
V: TRBV5-1; J: TRBJ2-7; CDR3: ASSRSGSLGSYEQY
V: TRBV11-2; J: TRBJ2-7; CDR3: ASSLGLAELSYEQY
V: TRBV6-9; J: TRBJ2-3; CDR3: ASSYMGGSITDTQY
V: TRBV2; J: TRBJ2-7; CDR3: ASRQLSGRMRLEY
V: TRBV12-3/TRBV12-4; J: TRBJ1-3; CDR3: ASSLLFGGNTIY
V: TRBV18; J: TRBJ2-3; CDR3: ASSPPNFSSGRTDTQY
V: TRBV16; J: TRBJ2-1; CDR3: ASTLEGRYEQF
V: TRBV3-1; J: TRBJ1-4; CDR3: ASSQGREKLF
V: TRBV5-5; J: TRBJ2-7; CDR3: ASSTGRLSYEQY
V: TRBV3-1; J: TRBJ1-5; CDR3: ASSQGSGKSGQPQH
V: TRBV5-1; J: TRBJ2-5; CDR3: ASSGGQNQETQY
V: TRBV10-3; J: TRBJ2-5; CDR3: AISEGEKAQY
V: TRBV7-3; J: TRBJ2-7; CDR3: ASSPPGLARVQREFSGGTYEQY
V: TRBV5-1; J: TRBJ2-2; CDR3: VSSPIVAGVIGELF
V: TRBV5-1; J: TRBJ2-2; CDR3: ASRSLPGQGATGELF
V: TRBV6-5; J: TRBJ2-5; CDR3: ASSYTLRQGTGETQY
V: TRBV11-1; J: TRBJ2-2; CDR3: ASARTSGSTGELF